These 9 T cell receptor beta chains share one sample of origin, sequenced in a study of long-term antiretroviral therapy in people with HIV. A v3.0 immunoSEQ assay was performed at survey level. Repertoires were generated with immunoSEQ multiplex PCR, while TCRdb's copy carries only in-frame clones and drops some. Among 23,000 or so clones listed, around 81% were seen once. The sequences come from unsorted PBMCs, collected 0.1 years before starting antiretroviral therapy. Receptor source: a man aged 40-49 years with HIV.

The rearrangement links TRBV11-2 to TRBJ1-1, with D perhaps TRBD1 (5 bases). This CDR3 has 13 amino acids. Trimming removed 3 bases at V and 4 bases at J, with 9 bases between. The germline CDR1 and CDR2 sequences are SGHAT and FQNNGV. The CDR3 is CASSFQGGTEAFF. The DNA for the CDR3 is TGTGCCAGCAGCTTCCAGGGTGGCACTGAAGCTTTCTTT.

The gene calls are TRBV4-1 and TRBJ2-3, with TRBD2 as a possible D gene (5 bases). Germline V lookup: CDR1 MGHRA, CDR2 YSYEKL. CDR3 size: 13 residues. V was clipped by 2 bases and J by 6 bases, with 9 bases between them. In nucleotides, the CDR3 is TGCGCCAGCAGCCAATACCGAGGGGATACGCAGTATTTT. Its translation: CASSQYRGDTQYF.

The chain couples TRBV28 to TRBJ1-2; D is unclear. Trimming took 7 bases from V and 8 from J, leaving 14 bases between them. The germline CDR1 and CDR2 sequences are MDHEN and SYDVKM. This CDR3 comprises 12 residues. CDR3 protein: CASTLNRHGYTF. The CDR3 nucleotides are TGTGCCAGCACCCTTAACAGACACGGCTACACCTTC.

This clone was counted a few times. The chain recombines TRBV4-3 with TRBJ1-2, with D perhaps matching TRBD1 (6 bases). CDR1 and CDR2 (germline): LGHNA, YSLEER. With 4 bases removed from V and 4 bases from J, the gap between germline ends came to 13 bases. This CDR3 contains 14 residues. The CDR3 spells CASSRGGGGYGYTF. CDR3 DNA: TGCGCCAGCAGCCGGGGTGGGGGCGGCTATGGCTACACCTTC.

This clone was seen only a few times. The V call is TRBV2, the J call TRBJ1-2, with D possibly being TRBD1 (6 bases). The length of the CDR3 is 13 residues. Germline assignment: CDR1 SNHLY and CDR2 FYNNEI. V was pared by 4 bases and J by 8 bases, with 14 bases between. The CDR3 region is CASSARLQGGYTF. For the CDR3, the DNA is TGTGCCAGCAGTGCTAGACTCCAGGGGGGCTACACCTTC.

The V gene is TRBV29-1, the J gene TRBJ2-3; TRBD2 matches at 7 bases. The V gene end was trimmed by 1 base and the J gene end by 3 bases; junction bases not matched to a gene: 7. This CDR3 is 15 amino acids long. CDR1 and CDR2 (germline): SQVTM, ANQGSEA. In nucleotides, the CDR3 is TGCAGCGTTGAAGGTGGGGGGGAATTTACAGATACGCAGTATTTT. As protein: CSVEGGGEFTDTQYF.

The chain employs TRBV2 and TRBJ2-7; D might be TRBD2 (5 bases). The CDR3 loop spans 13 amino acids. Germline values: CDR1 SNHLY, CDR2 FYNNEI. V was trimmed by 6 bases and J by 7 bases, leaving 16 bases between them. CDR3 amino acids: CASRRGPGWEQYF. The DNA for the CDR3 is TGTGCCAGCAGACGAGGACCGGGATGGGAGCAGTACTTC.

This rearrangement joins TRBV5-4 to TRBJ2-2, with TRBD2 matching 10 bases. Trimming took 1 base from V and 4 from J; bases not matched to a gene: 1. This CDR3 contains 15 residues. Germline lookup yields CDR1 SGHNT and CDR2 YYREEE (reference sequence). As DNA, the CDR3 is TGTGCCAGCAGCTTGAGGACTAGCGGCACCGGGGAGCTGTTTTTT. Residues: CASSLRTSGTGELFF.

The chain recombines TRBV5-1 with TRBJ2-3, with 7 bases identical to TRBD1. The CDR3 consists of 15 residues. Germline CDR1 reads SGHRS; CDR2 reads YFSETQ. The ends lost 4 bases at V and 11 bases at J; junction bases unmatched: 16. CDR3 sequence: CASSPTGSIGVRQYF. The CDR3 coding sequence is TGCGCCAGCAGCCCGACAGGGTCGATCGGCGTGAGGCAGTATTTT. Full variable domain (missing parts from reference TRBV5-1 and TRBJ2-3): KAGVTQTPRYLIKTRGQQVTLSCSPISGHRSVSWYQQTPGQGLQFLFEYFSETQRNKGNFPGRFSGRQFSNSRSEMNVSTLELGDSALYLCASSPTGSIGVRQYFGPGTRLTVL.